This T cell receptor (beta chain) was sequenced in a study of human T cells and chemical hapten exposure. Looking at the study overall: The patients, most of them female, presented with alopecia areata, totalis or universalis.

Time point meaning: pre-sensitization, week 0. The treatment was: therapeutic diphenylcyclopropenone sensitization with weekly scalp DPC. Staff drew blood before applying each patch test. Blood, whole and unfractionated, served as the source for total RNA extraction. Individual cDNA molecules each carried unique molecular identifiers attached by the library. TCRdb ran MiXCR on the RACE reads and lists one entry per CDR3 protein. The sample records about 90,000 distinct CDR3 sequences, about 8.5% being singletons. Trimming left V 4 bases short and J 6 bases short, with 3 bases between. Looked up from germline, CDR1 is LGHDT and CDR2 is YNNKEL (reference sequence). This CDR3 is built from 11 residues.

Sequencing used whole blood, obtained in connection with sensitization to the hapten diphenylcyclopropenone (DPC). The V gene is TRBV3-1, the J gene TRBJ2-2, with unresolved D. The clonotype originates from a man aged 40-49 years with alopecia areata. Some clones in this sample may be carry-over from other donors' samples. The CDR3 bases are TGTGCCAGCAGCCGGTCCGGGGAGCTGTTTTTT. It specifies CASSRSGELFF.